This is a list of T cell receptor beta chains from one sample in a study of blood T cell repertoires in COVID-19. Clones were read by immunoSEQ multiplex PCR, and TCRdb kept only the in-frame ones, dropping some. The data contain approximately 230,000 clones, around 80% of them seen just once; the ten biggest clones take up 4% to 4.5%. Sequencing was carried out using peripheral blood. Receptors were obtained from a woman aged 40 to 55 with active or convalescent COVID-19. Both conserved end residues are part of each CDR3. Each record gives: CDR3 protein, CDR3 length, V gene.

CAWSIGGKNTIYF 13 TRBV30
CASSADRSNTEAFF 14 TRBV5-1
CASSQDQNGLYTQYF 15 TRBV4-1
CASSDRVAGTDTQYF 15 TRBV6-4
CASRRPAGTEAFF 13 TRBV28
CASTSLRTGDGYTF 14 TRBV7-9
CSARGSHEQFF 11 TRBV20-1
CASSLVPLSGYTF 13 TRBV7-2
CASSSYRDTEAFF 13 TRBV7-2
CASSDQGFGPQHF 13 TRBV6-5
CASSLVSFYSNQPQHF 16 TRBV7-9
CASSQVYRQGASEAFF 16 TRBV3-1/TRBV3-2
CASSPVGSYNSPLHF 15 TRBV7-8
CASSYSNQPQHF 12 TRBV28
CASSTGLAGTKNIQYF 16 TRBV5-1
CASSEAGDYGYTF 13 TRBV6-1
CASSGTATNEKLFF 14 TRBV28
CATSRALNQPQHF 13 TRBV15
CSVSDSSDTEAFF 13 TRBV29-1
CASSPSGYQETQYF 14 TRBV18
CASTEGHPYEQYF 13 TRBV28
CASSEAGGGHF 11 TRBV6-1
CASSSSEGTEAFF 13 TRBV2
CASSQGPGMYYEQYF 15 TRBV3-1/TRBV3-2
CASSWGYSNQPQHF 14 TRBV2
CASNKGGGNQPQHF 14 TRBV6-5
CASSLGVTSPLHF 13 TRBV3-1/TRBV3-2
CASSPRTVLNTEAFF 15 TRBV9
CASSQARENQPQHF 14 TRBV3-1/TRBV3-2
CAWSVGGLGYGYTF 14 TRBV30
CASFGQGRYEQYF 13 TRBV27
CASSFQLDTEAFF 13 TRBV11-2
CASGFPDRLYQPQHF 15 TRBV12-5
CASSISGQGTNYGYTF 16 TRBV25-1
CASNSGPAGTQYF 13 TRBV19
CASSERQGGSYEQYF 15 TRBV13
CASRHRDMNTEAFF 14 TRBV6-5
CASSIDRLSGDTQYF 15 TRBV19
CASSAIQGLNTGELFF 16 TRBV11-2
CASSQDRQGAGNTIYF 16 TRBV3-1/TRBV3-2
CASSKGTSGTDTQYF 15 TRBV6-4
CASSVFHELRDTGELFF 17 TRBV9
CASSLDWSSGNTIYF 15 TRBV5-6